The rows below give T cell receptor beta chains drawn from one sample of a study of control samples from healthy donors and cancer patients. The table came from immunoSEQ multiplex PCR; TCRdb's copy has only in-frame clones and leaves some out. The data show around 80,000 clones, about 87% seen once. Sequenced: blood. These receptors all stem from a man aged 45-65 years in good health. The conserved cysteine and the conserved F or W are not part of the CDR3 here. Size tells how often a clone was seen (once, few, many) or the class of an expanded clone, and some rows leave it out.

length: 9; V: TRBV7-3; size: NA; CDR3: ASSSGDEQF
length: 13; V: TRBV9; size: NA; CDR3: ASSVDGGGWDTQY
length: 12; V: TRBV7-2; size: NA; CDR3: ASSLVARAGEAF
length: 14; V: TRBV2; size: NA; CDR3: ASRANRVERTDTQY
length: 11; V: TRBV2; size: NA; CDR3: ASTGTGGTPLH
length: 12; V: TRBV15; size: NA; CDR3: ATSRERSNTEAF
length: 13; V: TRBV6-6; size: NA; CDR3: ASSSRGLSTDTQY
length: 11; V: TRBV18; size: NA; CDR3: ASSPGTQETQY
length: 16; V: TRBV7-7; size: NA; CDR3: ASSPTGTGGRFWETQY
length: 11; V: TRBV6-5; size: NA; CDR3: ASRINPSYEQY
length: 17; V: TRBV4-1; size: NA; CDR3: ASSQELRRTASYNSPLH
length: 13; V: TRBV11-2; size: NA; CDR3: ASSLASGSTYEQY
length: 13; V: TRBV30; size: NA; CDR3: AWSDRAGGNQPQH
length: 12; V: TRBV19; size: NA; CDR3: ASERQGMNTEAF
length: 15; V: TRBV18; size: NA; CDR3: ASSPDPQMTGKYGYT
length: 11; V: TRBV18; size: NA; CDR3: ASSLRENQPQH
length: 13; V: TRBV19; size: NA; CDR3: ARSRISSRGEKLF
length: 12; V: TRBV30; size: NA; CDR3: AWSVGGTSYGYT
length: 13; V: TRBV23-1; size: NA; CDR3: ASTQTGAGVTEAF
length: 14; V: TRBV10-1; size: NA; CDR3: ASSDLYRAGNNEQF
length: 11; V: TRBV4-3; size: NA; CDR3: ASSTTGGTEAF
length: 13; V: TRBV4-2; size: NA; CDR3: ASSQDYSLGGWAF
length: 11; V: TRBV30; size: NA; CDR3: AWSTGSNQPQH
length: 13; V: TRBV28; size: NA; CDR3: ASSLNIGGGEKLF
length: 12; V: TRBV7-3; size: once; CDR3: ASSLTGGLETQY
length: 11; V: TRBV7-2; size: once; CDR3: ASSWDRVGEQY
length: 12; V: TRBV18; size: NA; CDR3: ASSPTEQGHEQY
length: 13; V: TRBV5-8; size: NA; CDR3: ASSGPGQMNTEAF
length: 12; V: TRBV10-3; size: NA; CDR3: AISPSGREETQY
length: 13; V: TRBV24-1; size: NA; CDR3: ATSDVGLAGNEQF
length: 10; V: TRBV29-1; size: NA; CDR3: SGGEEGTEAF
length: 14; V: TRBV4-2; size: NA; CDR3: ASSQVSGASNQPQH
length: 13; V: TRBV6-1; size: NA; CDR3: ASSDRGAGQETQY
length: 10; V: TRBV5-5; size: few; CDR3: ASSLHGGGYT
length: 12; V: TRBV11-1; size: NA; CDR3: ASSLAYRDTEAF
length: 11; V: TRBV6-5; size: once; CDR3: ASSFGGGYEQY
length: 12; V: TRBV24-1; size: NA; CDR3: ATSDSSGKETQY
length: 9; V: TRBV12-3/TRBV12-4; size: NA; CDR3: ASSFGQGLF
length: 14; V: TRBV4-1; size: few; CDR3: ASSQGIAGPNYGYT
length: 13; V: TRBV6-5; size: NA; CDR3: ASRIDRFSGNTIY
length: 12; V: TRBV29-1; size: NA; CDR3: SVDLAGGRGIQY
length: 12; V: TRBV28; size: NA; CDR3: ASSLMFIGYEQY
length: 15; V: TRBV3-1/TRBV3-2; size: NA; CDR3: ASSQDPGGVVNTEAF
length: 12; V: TRBV5-6; size: NA; CDR3: ASSLVGGTSPLH
length: 15; V: TRBV7-2; size: NA; CDR3: ASSPGLAGGSTDTQY
length: 12; V: TRBV5-1; size: NA; CDR3: ASSPDKNNSPLH
length: 13; V: TRBV11-1; size: NA; CDR3: ASRMGTSGVGEQF
length: 11; V: TRBV2; size: few; CDR3: ASTNTGTYEQY
length: 13; V: TRBV19; size: once; CDR3: ASSIVGGGSYEQY
length: 11; V: TRBV5-1; size: few; CDR3: ASSLDISYGYT
length: 14; V: TRBV6-1; size: NA; CDR3: ASSEEGGEVLYGYT
length: 13; V: TRBV6-5; size: NA; CDR3: ASNKAGGSGYEQY
length: 14; V: TRBV24-1; size: NA; CDR3: ATSFGGAGSEETQY
length: 11; V: TRBV12-3/TRBV12-4; size: NA; CDR3: ASSFGQALDST